This T cell receptor beta chain comes out of a study of blood T cell repertoires in COVID-19 (TCRdb year 2020). Regarding the research as a whole: The collaborator samples originated in the United States, Italy and Spain and spanned the acute and convalescent phases of COVID-19. The material from the prospective study consisted of cDNA or gDNA derived from T cells, B-cell-depleted T cells, or PBMCs. The dataset comprised deeply sampled blood TCRbeta repertoires from subjects exposed to, actively infected with, or recovered from COVID-19. The repertoires were released in a freely available public database intended as a resource for research on the immune response to SARS-CoV-2. The samples were drawn from two sources: the first 160 participants of the ongoing ImmuneRACE study, and 1,200 or so subjects contributed by 6 global collaborators. Sample metadata almost always included a de-identified subject ID, COVID-19 status, age in years and sex. Where available, HLA class I and class II types were obtained from metadata supplied by the sample provider rather than from assay-based typing.

Note on this clone: This receptor's antigen is unknown. There are no base qualities to consult, and no much larger clone falls within one base.

The collaborating institutions used their own protocols to collect whole blood in K2EDTA tubes. For TCRbeta analysis, collaborator samples were shipped as frozen whole blood, as isolated PBMCs, or as DNA extracted from either sample type. The immunoSEQ Assay, a bias-controlled multiplex PCR, was used to amplify TCRbeta CDR3 regions from genomic DNA. Under the source paper's analysis protocol: The number of nucleated cells in each sample was estimated by amplification of reference gene primers within the assay. To quantify the absolute abundance of each unique TCRbeta CDR3 rearrangement, sequence reads were collapsed and filtered. For each sample, productive Simpson clonality was calculated as the square root of Simpson's diversity index over productive rearrangements. TCRdb provides this immuneACCESS table in a form limited to in-frame rearrangements. Some clones are lacking; in checked studies, under half of them reflect an unresolved V gene, and why the rest are absent is not known. From that table come the V and J calls and clone size; the DNA was used to work out D and trimming. Within this sample are roughly 670,000 clones, with about 87% of them counted one time only. The ten largest make up about 0.26% of the sample.

Broader findings and caveats from the paper: How much clinical and demographic metadata was included differed by source and by participant, and the metadata was provided uncurated.

V is pruned by 7 bases and J by 7 bases, leaving 7 bases of the junction without a gene match. The CDR3 contains 14 residues, cysteine and phenylalanine counted. Only the CDR3 DNA is retained, 42 bases long and in frame from the first base. The germline V gene provides CDR1 KGHDR and CDR2 SFDVKD. The specimen sequenced was peripheral blood. The chain joins TRBV24-1 to TRBJ2-1, and TRBD1 matches 9 of the central bases. This TCR was recovered from a woman aged 18-30 years with acute or convalescent COVID-19. The CDR3 has the sequence CATRGTGSENEQFF. The DNA sequence is as follows: TGTGCCACCAGGGGGACAGGGAGCGAGAATGAGCAGTTCTTC.